A selection of T cell receptor beta chains follows, all from one sample in a study of T cells of healthy individuals. TCRdb re-called the 5' RACE reads through MiXCR, storing one row per CDR3 protein. Of 35,000 to 45,000 distinct CDR3 sequences in the sample, approximately 4.5% were seen once. Receptor source: a human donor in good health. Each CDR3 is given with its conserved first and last residue. A D gene is named only where the DNA matches it firmly. Some rows have no size entry. The others give once, few or many, or a class for an expanded clone.

clone_size,j_call,d_call,v_call,cdr3_aa,cdr3_nt
many,TRBJ2-3,.,TRBV11-2,CASSLTGTVTDTQYF,TGTGCCAGCAGCTTAACAGGGACTGTAACAGATACGCAGTATTTT
many,TRBJ2-1,.,TRBV29-1,CSVEGMLQGNEQFF,TGCAGCGTTGAAGGGATGCTACAGGGCAATGAGCAGTTCTTC
many,TRBJ2-3,TRBD2,TRBV15,CATSRYTSGRARTDTQYF,TGTGCCACCAGCAGATACACTAGCGGGAGGGCACGGACAGATACGCAGTATTTT
.,TRBJ2-7,TRBD1,TRBV5-1,CASSGWTGDEQYF,TGCGCCAGCAGCGGATGGACAGGGGACGAGCAGTACTTC
.,TRBJ2-3,.,TRBV6-5,CASSLGGRRDTQYF,TGTGCCAGCAGCTTAGGGGGGAGAAGAGATACGCAGTATTTT
many,TRBJ1-4,TRBD1,TRBV6-2/TRBV6-3,CASSGAGTGDEKLFF,TGTGCCAGCAGTGGAGCCGGGACAGGGGATGAAAAACTGTTTTTT
many,TRBJ2-1,TRBD2,TRBV6-5,CASSYQAASGGNEQFF,TGTGCCAGCAGTTACCAGGCTGCTAGCGGGGGGAATGAGCAGTTCTTC
.,TRBJ2-1,.,TRBV5-6,CASSTMEGAPYNEQFF,TGTGCCAGCAGCACCATGGAGGGGGCCCCCTACAATGAGCAGTTCTTC
many,TRBJ2-3,.,TRBV29-1,CSVEEGDTQYF,TGCAGCGTTGAAGAGGGAGATACGCAGTATTTT
few,TRBJ2-1,TRBD1,TRBV7-9,CASSTTGKQFF,TGTGCCAGCAGCACGACAGGGAAGCAGTTCTTC
many,TRBJ1-3,TRBD1,TRBV7-2,CASSSRTLTGGGNTIYF,TGTGCCAGCAGCTCCCGCACCTTGACAGGGGGTGGAAACACCATATATTTT
many,TRBJ2-1,TRBD2,TRBV4-3,CASSQLLAESSYNEQFF,TGCGCCAGCAGCCAGTTACTAGCGGAGAGCTCCTACAATGAGCAGTTCTTC
many,TRBJ2-1,.,TRBV7-2,CASSPSRFNEQFF,TGTGCCAGCAGCCCATCGAGATTCAATGAGCAGTTCTTC